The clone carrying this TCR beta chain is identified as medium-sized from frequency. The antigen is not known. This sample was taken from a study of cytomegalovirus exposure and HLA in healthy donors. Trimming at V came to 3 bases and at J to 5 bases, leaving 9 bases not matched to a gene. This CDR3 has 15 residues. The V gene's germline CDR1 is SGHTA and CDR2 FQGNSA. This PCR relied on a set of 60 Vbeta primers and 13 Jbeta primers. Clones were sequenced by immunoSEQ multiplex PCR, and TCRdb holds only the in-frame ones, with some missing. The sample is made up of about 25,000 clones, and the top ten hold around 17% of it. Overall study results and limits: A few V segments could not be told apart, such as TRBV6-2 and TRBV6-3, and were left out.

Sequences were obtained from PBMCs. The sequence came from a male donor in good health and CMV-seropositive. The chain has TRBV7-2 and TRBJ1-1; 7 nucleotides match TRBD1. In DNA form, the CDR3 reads TGTGCCAGCAGCTTCTCTCAGGGGGTGATGACTGAAGCTTTCTTT. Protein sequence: CASSFSQGVMTEAFF.